The clone carrying this TCR beta chain was counted at least ten times. This specimen belongs to a study of molecular identifiers for immune sequencing clone quantification. CD8+CD4-CCR7+CD45RA+ sorting gave the naive CD8 T cells. The germline gives CDR1 SGHNT, CDR2 YYREEE (reference sequence). This CDR3 has 12 residues. Deletions cut 3 bases from V and 7 bases from J, with 11 bases between. Methods described previously, with TCR primers listed, were used for bulk TCR libraries. TCRdb itself ran the PCR reads through MiXCR, one entry per CDR3 protein. The table includes fewer than 30,000 distinct CDR3 sequences, 15% to 20% detected once.

Sequencing input: naive CD8+ T cells from blood, with Jurkat cell RNA spiked in. Subset in this sample: FACS-sorted CD8+CD4-CCR7+CD45RA+ naive T cells. This receptor was obtained from a human donor in good health. Some libraries in this study had Jurkat cell RNA spiked in. This rearrangement joins TRBV5-4 to TRBJ2-7; no clear D gene. CDR3 nucleotide sequence: TGTGCCAGCAGCTCGCCCCCCAGTGAGCAGTACTTC. Its translation is CASSSPPSEQYF.